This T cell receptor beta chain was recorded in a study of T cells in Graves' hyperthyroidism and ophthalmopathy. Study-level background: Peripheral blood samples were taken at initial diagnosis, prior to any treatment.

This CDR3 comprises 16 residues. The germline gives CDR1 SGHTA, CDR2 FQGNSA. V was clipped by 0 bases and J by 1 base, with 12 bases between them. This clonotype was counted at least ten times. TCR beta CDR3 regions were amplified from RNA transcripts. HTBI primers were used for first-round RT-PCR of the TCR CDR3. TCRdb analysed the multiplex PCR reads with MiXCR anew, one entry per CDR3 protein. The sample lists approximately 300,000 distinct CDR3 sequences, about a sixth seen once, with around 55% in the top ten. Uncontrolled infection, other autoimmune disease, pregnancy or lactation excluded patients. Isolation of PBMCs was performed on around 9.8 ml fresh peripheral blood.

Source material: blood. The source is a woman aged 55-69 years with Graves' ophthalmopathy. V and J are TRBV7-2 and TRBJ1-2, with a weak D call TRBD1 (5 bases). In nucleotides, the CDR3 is TGTGCCAGCAGCTTAGCCTCGGGGCTATATAACTATGGCTACACCTTC. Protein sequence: CASSLASGLYNYGYTF.